The clone carrying this T cell receptor (beta chain) was detected ten times or more. Trimming removed 5 bases from V and 6 bases from J; junction bases left unmatched: 10. Germline V gives CDR1 MNHEY, CDR2 SVGAGI. The CDR3 consists of 15 residues. The data are from a study of Graves' ophthalmopathy and Graves' hyperthyroidism. The study amplified TCR beta CDR3 regions using RNA transcripts. RT-PCR was first run with HTBI primers, then multiplex PCR in a second round. TCRdb used MiXCR to reprocess the multiplex PCR reads, holding one entry per CDR3 protein. Of over a million distinct CDR3 sequences in the sample, 35% to 40% were seen once.

Sequencing was done on a sample of peripheral blood or thyroid tissue (not recorded which). The origin of this receptor is an adult man with Graves' hyperthyroidism. The V call is TRBV6-5, the J call TRBJ1-1; 9 bases line up with TRBD1. CDR3 region: CASSGRDRDHSEAFF. In DNA form, the CDR3 reads TGTGCCAGCAGTGGCCGGGACAGGGATCATTCTGAAGCTTTCTTT.